This T cell receptor (beta chain) originates from a study of CD8 T cells in ankylosing spondylitis. Study outcomes and limitations: Past research had described some motif variants in reactive arthritis synovial fluid and blood. Disease-linked clones were CD8+ and relatively rare in peripheral blood. Apparently characteristic of ankylosing spondylitis blood was a TCR beta motif (under ten highly homologous variants).

Quantitative 5'-RACE with molecular barcodes generated TCR beta libraries. TCRdb re-analysed the 5' RACE reads in MiXCR, keeping a single row per CDR3 protein. This sample carries 84,000 or so distinct CDR3 sequences, around 30% of them seen once, and the ten largest clones take over 50%. In the case of this clonotype: The antigen is not known.

The CDR3 runs to 13 residues. With V trimmed by 10 bases and J by 1 base, 6 bases remained unmatched. Germline V lookup: CDR1 ENHRY, CDR2 SYGVKD. The J gene is TRBJ1-2, the V gene TRBV10-3; 7 bases are a match to TRBD1. Specimen: blood, either unsorted or a sorted T cell fraction (not recorded which). The TCR sequence derives from a male donor with ankylosing spondylitis or in good health (not recorded which). CDR3 DNA sequence: TGTGCCACCCTGGGACAGATTAACTATGGCTACACCTTC. It is translated as CATLGQINYGYTF.